The 22 T cell receptor beta chains listed next were all sequenced from one sample in a study of T cells after yellow fever vaccination. TCRdb reprocessed the 5' RACE reads with MiXCR, giving one entry per CDR3 protein. In the table there are hundreds of thousands of distinct CDR3 sequences, around an eighth of which are singletons. This specimen was CD4+ T cells sorted from PBMCs, taken 15 days after the yellow fever booster vaccination. The receptors were sampled from a man between 18 and 35 years old who received the YFV17D yellow fever vaccine.

The table lists this clonotype with a few counts. V usage is TRBV7-6 and J usage is TRBJ2-2; D not resolved. The CDR3 totals 13 residues. Per germline, CDR1 SGHVS and CDR2 FNYEAQ. Trimming left V 2 bases short and J 6 bases short, with 7 bases between. The DNA of the CDR3 is TGTGCCAGCAGCTTATCTCTCTCCGGGGAGCTGTTTTTT. Translation gives CASSLSLSGELFF.

This chain joins TRBV21-1 and TRBJ2-2; the table's D call, TRBD1, was not checked against the DNA. TRBV21-1 is a pseudogene locus. This CDR3 is 15 amino acids long. The CDR3 DNA is TGTGCCAGCAGCAATGGCCAGGGGGTTACCGGGGAGCTGTTTTTT. Translation: CASSNGQGVTGELFF.

This clonotype came up a few times. The chain employs TRBV6-1 and TRBJ2-6, with D possibly being TRBD1 or TRBD2 (5 bases each). V lost 5 bases to trimming and J lost 0 bases, with 14 bases between them. The CDR3 consists of 17 residues. Germline CDR1 is MNHNS and CDR2 is SASEGT. This CDR3 reads CASSSWGRISGANVLTF. CDR3 DNA sequence: TGTGCCAGCAGTTCCTGGGGACGAATCTCTGGGGCCAACGTCCTGACTTTC.

This sequence joins TRBV5-5 and TRBJ2-5; D unresolved. Germline V gene lookup returns CDR1 SGHKS and CDR2 YYEKEE (reference sequence). The CDR3 extends over 15 amino acids. V was cut by 3 bases and J by 2 bases, with 14 bases left in between. The CDR3 DNA sequence: TGTGCCAGCAGCTACAGTGATAGACGACAAGAGACCCAGTACTTC. Amino acid sequence: CASSYSDRRQETQYF.

This clonotype was counted ten times or more. V usage is TRBV3-1 and J usage is TRBJ2-5; TRBD1 matches at 8 bases. There are 14 residues in the CDR3. Germline CDR1 reads LGHDT; CDR2 reads YNNKEL (reference sequence). J was trimmed by 5 bases and V by 6 bases; bases with no gene match: 8. This CDR3 reads CASRKGQGLETQYF. The CDR3 nucleotides are TGTGCCAGCAGAAAAGGACAGGGACTGGAGACCCAGTACTTC.

This clonotype was found a few times. This chain joins TRBV7-8 and TRBJ1-2; D is uncertain. Germline V gene data show CDR1 as SGHVS and CDR2 as FQNEAQ. Trimming pared 2 bases from V and 2 bases from J, leaving 6 bases between. The CDR3 totals 13 residues. The CDR3 region is CASSLPQNYGYTF. CDR3 in DNA: TGTGCCAGCAGCTTACCCCAGAACTATGGCTACACCTTC.

This clonotype was seen a few times. This sequence joins TRBV10-3 and TRBJ2-4; 7 bases are shared with TRBD2. V lost 3 bases and J lost 6; bases outside the gene matches: 5. This CDR3 contains 14 residues. Germline lookup yields CDR1 ENHRY and CDR2 SYGVKD. The CDR3 region is CAISERREGNIQYF. CDR3 nucleotide sequence: TGTGCCATCAGTGAAAGGAGGGAGGGAAACATTCAGTACTTC.

The gene calls are TRBV10-2 and TRBJ2-1; 11 bases fit TRBD2. V gave up 6 bases and J gave up 4 bases; unmatched junction bases: 11. This CDR3 spans 17 amino acids. The germline gives CDR1 WSHSY, CDR2 SAAADI. This CDR3 is CASRRLAGPVGYNEQFF. The CDR3 region has the DNA TGCGCCAGCAGAAGACTAGCGGGGCCCGTAGGTTACAATGAGCAGTTCTTC.

This clonotype came up many times. The gene calls are TRBV5-1 and TRBJ1-1, with 7 bases fitting TRBD1. V trimming: 2 bases; J trimming: 5 bases; junction bases outside the gene matches: 6. The CDR3 has 14 amino acids. Germline CDR1 and CDR2: SGHRS and YFSETQ. CDR3 loop: CASSLGGLETEAFF. The CDR3 bases are TGCGCCAGCAGCTTAGGGGGCTTGGAGACTGAAGCTTTCTTT.

Only a few counts were recorded for this clonotype. The rearrangement links TRBV24-1 to TRBJ2-5; D unclear. V lost 4 bases and J 5 bases, leaving 13 bases between the germline ends. The germline CDR1 and CDR2 sequences are KGHDR and SFDVKD. This CDR3 region has 14 residues. CDR3 bases: TGTGCCACCAGTGACCCAACACCAGATGAGACCCAGTACTTC. Translated: CATSDPTPDETQYF.

This clonotype has more than one count but fewer than ten. The chain carries TRBV5-1 and TRBJ2-5; a weak D match, TRBD1 (6 bases). The V gene's germline CDR1 is SGHRS and CDR2 YFSETQ. There are 14 residues in the CDR3. The V and J ends lost 3 bases and 1 base respectively, with 10 bases between them. CDR3 residues: CASSYGQIQETQYF. The CDR3 DNA sequence: TGCGCCAGCAGCTATGGACAGATCCAAGAGACCCAGTACTTC.

This clonotype was counted only a few times. The chain is built from TRBV5-4 and TRBJ1-6; D remains unclear. The CDR3 is 15 residues long. The V end was cut by 0 bases, the J end by 7 bases, with 11 bases between. CDR1 SGHNT and CDR2 YYREEE come from the germline V gene (reference sequence). The CDR3 bases are TGTGCCAGCAGCTTGGCAAGGAGACACAATTCACCCCTCCACTTT. It specifies CASSLARRHNSPLHF. The full variable domain, completed using reference TRBV5-4 and TRBJ1-6, is ETGVTQSPTHLIKTRGQQVTLRCSSQSGHNTVSWYQQALGQGPQFIFQYYREEENGRGNFPPRFSGLQFPNYSSELNVNALELDDSALYLCASSLARRHNSPLHFGNGTRLTVT.

This clonotype showed up just a few times. The chain employs TRBV12-5 and TRBJ2-4; no clear D gene. Germline CDR1 and CDR2: LGHNT and FRNRAP. V dropped 2 bases and J dropped 7 bases, with 6 bases sitting between them. CDR3 length equals 12 residues. For the CDR3, the DNA is TGTGCTAGTGGTTTGATAGAGAACATTCAGTACTTC. Protein product: CASGLIENIQYF.

This clonotype was recorded a few times. V usage is TRBV18 and J usage is TRBJ2-1; 11 bases fit TRBD2. Germline trimming cut 2 bases from V and 12 bases from J; bases unmatched to any gene: 12. CDR3 length: 16 amino acids. Germline CDR1 is KGHSH and CDR2 is LQKENI. The CDR3 spells CASSPSSGGTTKGQFF. The CDR3 bases are TGTGCCAGCTCACCATCTAGCGGGGGGACGACTAAGGGGCAGTTCTTC.

This clonotype was recorded a few times. The CDR3 is CASSSARQGADEQYF. CDR3 nucleotides: TGTGCCAGCTCATCTGCCCGACAGGGGGCGGACGAGCAGTACTTC. The V and J genes are TRBV18 and TRBJ2-7, with TRBD1 matching over 10 bases. J gave up 5 bases and V 5 bases, and 9 bases lay outside the gene matches. The CDR3 is 15 residues long. The germline V gene has CDR1 KGHSH and CDR2 LQKENI.

In its sample, this clonotype was seen a few times. The chain employs TRBV6-1 and TRBJ1-2, with D perhaps TRBD1 (5 bases). There are 15 residues in the CDR3. Germline CDR1 and CDR2: MNHNS and SASEGT. Trimming cost V 4 bases and J 4 bases, with 16 bases left between them. The CDR3 DNA follows: TGTGCCAGCAGTGCTCTCCGGGGGAACGGCTATGGCTACACCTTC. This sequence encodes CASSALRGNGYGYTF.

The V gene is TRBV5-1, the J gene TRBJ1-5; tentatively, D is TRBD1 (6 bases). CDR1 SGHRS and CDR2 YFSETQ come from the germline V gene. Deletions cut 6 bases from V and 6 bases from J, with 19 bases between. This CDR3 comprises 15 residues. The DNA of the CDR3 is TGCGCCAGCACGGTGCACAGGGTGTTCTGTCAGCCCCAGCATTTT. This gives the protein CASTVHRVFCQPQHF. Full variable domain (remainder filled in from reference TRBV5-1 and TRBJ1-5): KAGVTQTPRYLIKTRGQQVTLSCSPISGHRSVSWYQQTPGQGLQFLFEYFSETQRNKGNFPGRFSGRQFSNSRSEMNVSTLELGDSALYLCASTVHRVFCQPQHFGDGTRLSIL.

There are a few counts of this clonotype. The rearrangement joins TRBV28 to TRBJ1-4; no clear D gene. V lost 7 bases to trimming and J lost 8 bases, with 8 bases between them. The length of the CDR3 is 11 residues. Germline CDR1 MDHEN, CDR2 SYDVKM. CDR3: CASTGWEKLFF. For the CDR3, the DNA is TGTGCCAGCACCGGGTGGGAAAAACTGTTTTTT. Full variable domain (rest looked up from reference TRBV28 and TRBJ1-4): DVKVTQSSRYLVKRTGEKVFLECVQDMDHENMFWYRQDPGLGLRLIYFSYDVKMKEKGDIPEGYSVSREKKERFSLILESASTNQTSMYLCASTGWEKLFFGSGTQLSVL.

The chain couples TRBV5-8 to TRBJ1-4; TRBD1 aligns across 7 bases. There are 12 residues in the CDR3. Germline V lookup: CDR1 SGHTS, CDR2 YDEGEE. The J segment lost 7 bases and the V segment lost 10 bases, leaving 7 bases of the junction unmatched. This CDR3 is CAARGVSEKLFF. The CDR3 DNA sequence: TGTGCCGCCAGGGGGGTATCTGAAAAACTGTTTTTT.

This clonotype was seen more than once but under ten times. The chain joins TRBV12-5 to TRBJ2-7, with TRBD1 matching 8 bases. The CDR3 is made up of 16 amino acids. CDR1 is LGHNT, CDR2 FRNRAP, per germline. After removal of 3 bases from V and 3 bases from J, the junction contained 10 bases not matched to a gene. The CDR3 is CASGFRGPRARYEQYV. The CDR3 DNA is TGTGCTAGTGGTTTCAGGGGGCCCCGTGCCCGCTACGAGCAGTACGTC.

This clonotype was counted at least ten times. The V gene is TRBV12-3 or TRBV12-4, the J gene TRBJ2-3, with 8 bases lining up with TRBD2. The length of the CDR3 is 17 residues. V lost 5 bases and J lost 4; bases outside the gene matches: 14. CDR3 in DNA: TGTGCCAGCAGTCCCCGTCATAGCGGGGAAGGGGCAGATACGCAGTATTTT. Protein sequence: CASSPRHSGEGADTQYF.

The sample holds a few counts of this clonotype. This chain uses TRBV12-3 or TRBV12-4 with TRBJ2-7; maybe TRBD1 (6 bases). V was clipped by 7 bases and J by 3 bases, with 16 bases between them. The CDR3 covers 14 residues. CDR3 in amino acids: CASTQTDRDYEQYF. The CDR3 nucleotides read TGTGCCAGCACGCAGACGGACAGAGACTACGAGCAGTACTTC.